A selection of T cell receptor beta chains follows, all from one sample in a study of beta chain features in type 1 diabetes. Using immunoSEQ multiplex PCR, the repertoire was profiled, and TCRdb retains in-frame clones only, with some absent. The sample has more than 50,000 clones; about 61% are singletons. Sequences were obtained from Tregs from blood. The source of these receptors is a woman under 30 in good health. Both conserved end residues are part of each CDR3. The D gene is left open where the match is weak. The size entry is marked missing in some rows and otherwise reads once, few, many or a size class.

>14|.|TRBJ2-7|TRBV9|TRBD1
TGTGCCAGCAGCGTTGCCCCGGGACAGGACCAGCAGTACTTC
CASSVAPGQDQQYF
>17|.|TRBJ1-5|TRBV12-5|.
TGTGCTAGTGGTTTGGTACGGGGGGCTGGTAGCAATCAGCCCCAGCATTTT
CASGLVRGAGSNQPQHF
>14|few|TRBJ2-7|TRBV29-1|TRBD2
TGCAGCGTCCGCGGGCTAGCGGACTCCTACGAGCAGTACTTC
CSVRGLADSYEQYF
>18|.|TRBJ2-7|TRBV18|TRBD2
TGTGCCAGCTCACCAATGGGACTAGCGGGAATACTGACCTACGAGCAGTACTTC
CASSPMGLAGILTYEQYF
>13|few|TRBJ2-7|TRBV7-2|TRBD2
TGTGCCAGCAGCTCTAGCGGTTCCTACGAGCAGTACTTC
CASSSSGSYEQYF
>14|few|TRBJ2-2|TRBV7-2|.
TGTGCCAGCAGCCCCCCCGGACTCCCCGGGGAGCTGTTTTTT
CASSPPGLPGELFF
>13|.|TRBJ1-1|TRBV10-3|TRBD1
TGTGCCATCGGACAGGGGGTGAACACTGAAGCTTTCTTT
CAIGQGVNTEAFF
>15|.|TRBJ2-1|TRBV5-1|TRBD2
TGCGCCAGCAGCTTGCAGCGGGGGGGCTACAATGAGCAGTTCTTC
CASSLQRGGYNEQFF
>14|.|TRBJ2-1|TRBV13|TRBD2
TGTGCCAGCACCGGACTAGCGGGGTACAATGAGCAGTTCTTC
CASTGLAGYNEQFF
>15|.|TRBJ2-1|TRBV7-9|TRBD1
TGTGCCAGCAGCCGAGGGACAGGGGAGGTGAATGAGCAGTTCTTC
CASSRGTGEVNEQFF
>16|.|TRBJ2-1|TRBV4-2|TRBD2
TGTGCCAGCAGCCAAGATGCGGGGGGGGCCGTCTATGAGCAGTTCTTC
CASSQDAGGAVYEQFF
>16|few|TRBJ2-5|TRBV5-5|TRBD1
TGTGCCAGCAGTTCCCGGACAGGGCCCTCGGGGGAGACCCAGTACTTC
CASSSRTGPSGETQYF
>15|once|TRBJ2-1|TRBV5-1|TRBD2
TGCGCCAGCAGCTTGGAACTAGCGTCCTACAATGAGCAGTTCTTC
CASSLELASYNEQFF
>15|few|TRBJ1-3|TRBV7-9|TRBD1
TGTGCCAGCAGCCTCGGACAGGTGGCTGGAAACACCATATATTTT
CASSLGQVAGNTIYF
>15|.|TRBJ2-1|TRBV11-3|TRBD2
TGTGCCAGCAGCTCAAGACTAGCGCCTAACAATGAGCAGTTCTTC
CASSSRLAPNNEQFF
>15|.|TRBJ1-5|TRBV10-2|TRBD1
TGCGCCAGCAGTGAGTACGGGACAGCGCATCAGCCCCAGCATTTT
CASSEYGTAHQPQHF
>13|.|TRBJ1-1|TRBV7-2|.
TGTGCCAGCAGCTCGGCAGGGCCCACTGAAGCTTTCTTT
CASSSAGPTEAFF
>15|once|TRBJ2-7|TRBV2|TRBD1
TGTGCCAGCAGGAAAGACAGGGGGCATTTTAACGAGCAGTACTTC
CASRKDRGHFNEQYF
>16|.|TRBJ2-1|TRBV5-1|.
TGCGCCAGCAGCGTCCAGGCAGCCCCCAGGGGAAGGCAGCAGTTCTTC
CASSVQAAPRGRQQFF
>15|.|TRBJ2-5|TRBV2|.
TGTGCCAGCAGTGAATCGCAGGCCCGCGGGGAGACCCAGTACTTC
CASSESQARGETQYF
>13|.|TRBJ2-1|TRBV5-1|.
TGCGCCAGCAGCCCTCAGGGGTACAATGAGCAGTTCTTC
CASSPQGYNEQFF
>13|.|TRBJ2-7|TRBV27|.
TGTGCCAGCAGTTGGGGGGGGCAGGGCGAGCAGTACTTC
CASSWGGQGEQYF
>13|once|TRBJ2-5|TRBV10-2|.
TGCGCCAGCAGTGAGTCGACAGGAGAGACCCAGTACTTC
CASSESTGETQYF
>14|medium-sized|TRBJ1-2|TRBV27|TRBD1
TGTGCCAGCAGTACCCGGGACAGGGGGCCTGGCTACACCTTC
CASSTRDRGPGYTF
>16|.|TRBJ2-1|TRBV5-1|TRBD2
TGCGCCAGCAGCCTAGCTAGCGGGTCGGCCTACAATGAGCAGTTCTTC
CASSLASGSAYNEQFF
>15|few|TRBJ1-3|TRBV18|.
TGTGCCAGCTCACCAGGGACATCCTCTGGAAACACCATATATTTT
CASSPGTSSGNTIYF
>13|once|TRBJ2-3|TRBV7-9|TRBD1
TGTGCCCTACAGGGGCGGAACACAGATACGCAGTATTTT
CALQGRNTDTQYF
>15|few|TRBJ2-1|TRBV5-5|TRBD1
TGTGCCAGCAGCTTGGTGACAGGGGGAATCGATGAGCAGTTCTTC
CASSLVTGGIDEQFF
>14|few|TRBJ1-2|TRBV30|.
TGTGCCTGGAGTACCTACAAGGGGCCCTATGGCTACACCTTC
CAWSTYKGPYGYTF
>13|.|TRBJ2-5|TRBV5-1|TRBD2
TGCGCCAGCAGCCGCGGGGGACAAGAGACCCAGTACTTC
CASSRGGQETQYF
>14|.|TRBJ1-1|TRBV18|TRBD1
TGTGCCAGCTCCCTACAGGGGGCTGGGACTGAAGCTTTCTTT
CASSLQGAGTEAFF
>12|.|TRBJ1-5|TRBV18|TRBD1
TGTGCCAGCTCACCACCCGACAGGGCCCAGCATTTT
CASSPPDRAQHF
>14|.|TRBJ2-5|TRBV6-5|TRBD1
TGTGCCAGCAGTTACTCGGGACAGGCCGAGACCCAGTACTTC
CASSYSGQAETQYF
>13|.|TRBJ1-1|TRBV6-5|.
TGTGCCAGCAGGGAGACAGTCAACACTGAAGCTTTCTTT
CASRETVNTEAFF
>13|.|TRBJ2-7|TRBV29-1|.
TGCAGCGTTGGGACATCACTCTCCTACGAGCAGTACTTC
CSVGTSLSYEQYF
>13|.|TRBJ1-2|TRBV2|.
TGTGCCAGCAGCCGGCAGGGTATCTCTGGCTACACCTTC
CASSRQGISGYTF
>19|once|TRBJ2-1|TRBV7-2|TRBD2
TGTGCCAGCAGCCCCGTTTATTCAGGACTAGCGGGCACCTACAATGAGCAGTTCTTC
CASSPVYSGLAGTYNEQFF
>16|.|TRBJ1-6|TRBV5-1|TRBD1
TGCGCCAGCAGTTTCGAAACTGGGACAGGGGTTTTTCCCCTCCACTTT
CASSFETGTGVFPLHF
>14|.|TRBJ2-7|TRBV6-1|TRBD1
TGTGCCAGCAGGTGGGACAGGGGGGCTTACGAGCAGTACTTC
CASRWDRGAYEQYF
>12|few|TRBJ1-1|TRBV10-3|.
TGTGCCATCGGCAGGGGGAACACTGAAGCTTTCTTT
CAIGRGNTEAFF
>16|.|TRBJ2-1|TRBV7-9|TRBD2
TGTGCCAGCAGTTTGGAACTAGCGGGAGCCTACAATGAGCAGTTCTTC
CASSLELAGAYNEQFF
>15|.|TRBJ2-3|TRBV11-1|TRBD1
TGTGCCAGCAGCTTAGACAGGGGAGCATCAGATACGCAGTATTTT
CASSLDRGASDTQYF
>13|.|TRBJ1-2|TRBV5-1|TRBD1
TGCGCCAGCAGCCCGGGACAGGGTAATGGCTACACCTTC
CASSPGQGNGYTF
>16|few|TRBJ2-7|TRBV7-2|.
TGTGCCAGCAGCTTAGGGGGTGGGGGGACTCTCTACGAGCAGTACTTC
CASSLGGGGTLYEQYF
>15|few|TRBJ2-1|TRBV10-3|TRBD2
TGTGCCATCAGGGGGCTAGCGGGGGCGGAGAATGAGCAGTTCTTC
CAIRGLAGAENEQFF
>13|.|TRBJ1-4|TRBV7-9|.
TGTGCCAGCAGCACGACACAGGGTGCAAAACTGTTTTTT
CASSTTQGAKLFF
>15|few|TRBJ2-7|TRBV7-9|TRBD2
TGTGCCAGCAGCCCCCCGGGGGGGCAGAGGTACGAGCAGTACTTC
CASSPPGGQRYEQYF
>16|few|TRBJ2-6|TRBV7-2|.
TGTGCCAGCAGCTCGGGGGGCAGTTCTGGGGCCAACGTCCTGACTTTC
CASSSGGSSGANVLTF
>17|.|TRBJ2-1|TRBV4-1|TRBD2
TGCGCCAGCAGCAAGACTAGCGGCCTTCGCCCCTACAATGAGCAGTTCTTC
CASSKTSGLRPYNEQFF
>13|.|TRBJ1-3|TRBV19|.
TGTGCCAGTAGGCGAAGCTCTGGAAACACCATATATTTT
CASRRSSGNTIYF
>14|.|TRBJ2-1|TRBV5-1|.
TGCGCCAGCAAGGTTAGCGGTCCCTACAATGAGCAGTTCTTC
CASKVSGPYNEQFF
>13|few|TRBJ1-1|TRBV5-6|TRBD1
TGTGCCAGCAGCTTTACAGGGGGCACTGAAGCTTTCTTT
CASSFTGGTEAFF
>13|.|TRBJ2-1|TRBV2|TRBD2
TGTGCCAGCAAGACTAGCGGGGACAGTGAGCAGTTCTTC
CASKTSGDSEQFF
>13|.|TRBJ1-1|TRBV7-2|.
TGTGCCAGCAGCTTAGGCAGGAACACTGAAGCTTTCTTT
CASSLGRNTEAFF
>13|.|TRBJ2-7|TRBV6-1|.
TGTGCCAGCACAGGGGAGACCACCTACGAGCAGTACTTC
CASTGETTYEQYF
>17|.|TRBJ2-7|TRBV6-1|TRBD2
TGTGCCAGCAGTGAAAAAAGGGGACTAGCGCGAGCAAACGAGCAGTACTTC
CASSEKRGLARANEQYF